The rows below give T cell receptor beta chains drawn from one sample of a study of control samples from healthy donors and cancer patients. Method: immunoSEQ multiplex PCR; TCRdb's copy keeps in-frame clones and lacks some. The sample has about 140,000 clones, about 90% seen once; the top ten hold 6% to 9%. The sequenced sample was blood. The receptors were gathered from a man younger than 35 in good health. The CDR3 runs from the conserved cysteine through the conserved F or W. The D gene is left open where the match is weak. Size values are once, few and many counts, or a class for expanded clones, and some rows have none.

J gene: TRBJ1-4
V gene: TRBV5-6
clone size: few
D gene: .
CDR3 protein: CASSSPPGGPDNEKLFF
CDR3 DNA: TGTGCCAGCAGCTCGCCCCCTGGGGGCCCAGATAATGAAAAACTGTTTTTT

J gene: TRBJ2-5
V gene: TRBV5-1
clone size: .
D gene: .
CDR3 protein: CASSTTGNSETQYF
CDR3 DNA: TGCGCCAGCAGCACCACAGGGAATTCGGAGACCCAGTACTTC

J gene: TRBJ2-3
V gene: TRBV7-6
clone size: once
D gene: TRBD1
CDR3 protein: CASSQRTGSTDTQYF
CDR3 DNA: TGTGCCAGCAGCCAAAGGACAGGGAGCACAGATACGCAGTATTTT

J gene: TRBJ1-1
V gene: TRBV9
clone size: .
D gene: .
CDR3 protein: CASSVDGGPTEAFF
CDR3 DNA: TGTGCCAGCAGCGTAGACGGCGGGCCCACTGAAGCTTTCTTT

J gene: TRBJ1-4
V gene: TRBV6-5
clone size: .
D gene: .
CDR3 protein: CASSTRQVGEKLFF
CDR3 DNA: TGTGCCAGCAGCACCCGGCAGGTCGGTGAAAAACTGTTTTTT

J gene: TRBJ2-7
V gene: TRBV27
clone size: .
D gene: TRBD1
CDR3 protein: CASSPLDRGGQGEQYF
CDR3 DNA: TGTGCCAGCAGTCCCTTGGACAGGGGTGGGCAGGGGGAGCAGTACTTC

J gene: TRBJ1-5
V gene: TRBV6-1
clone size: .
D gene: .
CDR3 protein: CASSEVQPQHF
CDR3 DNA: TGTGCCAGCAGTGAAGTCCAGCCCCAGCATTTT

J gene: TRBJ1-3
V gene: TRBV7-2
clone size: once
D gene: .
CDR3 protein: CASSLVRDFPGNTIYF
CDR3 DNA: TGTGCCAGCAGCTTAGTCAGGGACTTTCCTGGAAACACCATATATTTT

J gene: TRBJ2-2
V gene: TRBV27
clone size: .
D gene: .
CDR3 protein: CASRRPYTGELFF
CDR3 DNA: TGTGCCAGCAGGCGACCCTACACCGGGGAGCTGTTTTTT

J gene: TRBJ1-3
V gene: TRBV7-2
clone size: .
D gene: .
CDR3 protein: CASSFLSSGNTIYF
CDR3 DNA: TGTGCCAGCAGCTTCCTGTCCTCTGGAAACACCATATATTTT

J gene: TRBJ2-5
V gene: TRBV2
clone size: .
D gene: .
CDR3 protein: CASSERAGSMGTQYF
CDR3 DNA: TGTGCCAGCAGTGAAAGAGCAGGGTCAATGGGGACCCAGTACTTC

J gene: TRBJ1-1
V gene: TRBV2
clone size: many
D gene: TRBD1
CDR3 protein: CASSRQGASTEAFF
CDR3 DNA: TGTGCCAGCAGTCGACAGGGGGCGAGCACTGAAGCTTTCTTT

J gene: TRBJ1-1
V gene: TRBV7-9
clone size: .
D gene: .
CDR3 protein: CASSPRDPMNTEAFF
CDR3 DNA: TGTGCCAGCAGCCCACGGGACCCCATGAACACTGAAGCTTTCTTT

J gene: TRBJ1-1
V gene: TRBV5-4
clone size: .
D gene: .
CDR3 protein: CASSNPGHLNTEAFF
CDR3 DNA: TGTGCCAGCAGCAACCCGGGACATTTGAACACTGAAGCTTTCTTT

J gene: TRBJ1-3
V gene: TRBV28
clone size: .
D gene: .
CDR3 protein: CASSYTGLGNTIYF
CDR3 DNA: TGTGCCAGCAGTTATACAGGGTTAGGAAACACCATATATTTT

J gene: TRBJ2-7
V gene: TRBV2
clone size: .
D gene: .
CDR3 protein: CASSRADYEQYF
CDR3 DNA: TGTGCCAGCAGCCGGGCCGACTACGAGCAGTACTTC

J gene: TRBJ1-3
V gene: TRBV5-5
clone size: .
D gene: .
CDR3 protein: CASSLLQSGNTIYF
CDR3 DNA: TGTGCCAGCAGCTTGCTACAGTCCGGAAACACCATATATTTT

J gene: TRBJ2-7
V gene: TRBV7-2
clone size: .
D gene: TRBD1
CDR3 protein: CASSYPGQGALGSYEQYF
CDR3 DNA: TGTGCCAGCAGCTACCCGGGACAGGGGGCCCTCGGGTCCTACGAGCAGTACTTC